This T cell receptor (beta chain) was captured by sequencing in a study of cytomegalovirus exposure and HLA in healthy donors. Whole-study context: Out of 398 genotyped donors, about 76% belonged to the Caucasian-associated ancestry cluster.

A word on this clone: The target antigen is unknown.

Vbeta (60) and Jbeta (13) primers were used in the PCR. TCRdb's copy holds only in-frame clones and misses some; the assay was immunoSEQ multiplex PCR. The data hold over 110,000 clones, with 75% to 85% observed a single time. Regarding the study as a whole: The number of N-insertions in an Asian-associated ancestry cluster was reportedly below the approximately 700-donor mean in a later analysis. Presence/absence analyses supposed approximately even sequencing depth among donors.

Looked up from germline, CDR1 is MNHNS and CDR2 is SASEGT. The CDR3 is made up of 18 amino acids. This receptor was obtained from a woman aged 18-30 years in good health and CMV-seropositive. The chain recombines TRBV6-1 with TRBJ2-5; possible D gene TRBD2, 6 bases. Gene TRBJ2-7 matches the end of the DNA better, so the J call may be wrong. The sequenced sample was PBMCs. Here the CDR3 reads CASSEALQGGPLLYEQYF. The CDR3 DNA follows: TGTGCCAGCAGTGAAGCGCTGCAGGGAGGCCCCCTCCTCTACGAGCAGTACTTC.